The present T cell receptor beta chain was sequenced within a study of human T cells and chemical hapten exposure (dated by TCRdb to about 2021). Notes on the research overall: Libraries were pooled for sequencing, and variation in per-sample TCR yields was attributed mainly to small differences in library volumes within the pool. This study followed changes in the peripheral blood TCR repertoire in vivo during primary and secondary sensitization of alopecia patients to the hapten diphenylcyclopropenone (DPC). Each blood RNA sample was used to sequence both TCR alpha and TCR beta chains.

Library construction relied on 5' RACE. The listed sequencing device is Illumina MiSeq. Library preparation attached unique molecular identifiers to individual cDNA molecules for quantitative, reproducible TCR counting. Concerning the study's data processing: Samples had a median of about 96,000 TCRs, with a range from roughly 20,000 to 700,000. The Decombinator software suite was used to annotate the V, J and CDR3 of the TCR reads. Every sample was subsampled to the same number of TCRs (28,000) for the PS versus PT1 abundance plots. TCRs were defined as expanded if absent before sensitization and observed at least eight times at the 2-week time point. TCRdb handled the public reads itself, with Q25 trimming in fastp and clone calling in MiXCR, and kept productive beta chains. Each entry merges the rows of one CDR3 protein and shows their most common DNA and genes. TCRdb, not the authors, supplied the V and J calls. The sample contains roughly 110,000 distinct CDR3 sequences, roughly 19% of them found a single time. The leading ten clones occupy about 3% of the sample.

V loses 2 bases, J loses 5 bases, and the germline ends lie 13 bases apart. The germline V gene sets CDR1 to ENHRY and CDR2 to SYGVKD. Including the terminal cysteine and phenylalanine, the CDR3 comprises 15 residues. Kept here is only the CDR3 DNA, which spans 45 bases and is read in frame from base 1. Total RNA was extracted from unfractionated whole blood collected in Tempus Blood RNA tubes. Roughly five healthy volunteers acted as controls for TCR sequencing and had blood drawn at day 0, 2 weeks and 6 weeks. This clonotype was recorded once. Its antigen specificity is not known. The record has no base qualities; no much larger clone is one base away. General study outcomes and caveats: The number of TCRs above 1 in 1000 frequency did not change with DPC sensitization; there was no evidence of global repertoire structure alterations. Repeated subsampling changed both the strength of the expansion versus patch-test correlation and the threshold at which that correlation became significant.

This receptor was obtained from a human donor in good health. The rearranged segments are TRBV10-3 and TRBJ2-1, with the D gene tentatively TRBD1 or TRBD2, based on 6 matching bases in each. The CDR3 region has the sequence CAISERGARDNEQFF. At the DNA level, the sequence is TGTGCCATCAGTGAGAGGGGGGCGCGGGACAATGAGCAGTTCTTC.